Reported below is one T cell receptor (beta chain). Its antigen is unidentified. This entry comes from a study of glioma-infiltrating T cells after dendritic cell vaccination. Study-level background: Monocyte-derived dendritic cells, cultured 6 to 7 days with IL-4 and GM-CSF, were pulsed with autologous tumor lysate. Study-wide results and caveats: Few patients contributed both blood and tumor specimens.

All glioblastoma patients lacked an isocitrate dehydrogenase mutation. The V segment lost 4 bases and the J segment 5 bases; nucleotides outside the gene matches: 4. Germline loops: CDR1 MNHNS, CDR2 SASEGT. The CDR3 contains 15 residues. Primers: 60 V beta forward and 13 J beta reverse. TCRdb's table, derived via immunoSEQ multiplex PCR, lists solely in-frame clones and lacks some. This sample has about 73,000 clones, with approximately 80% found just once. The sequenced sample was blood, obtained before dendritic cell vaccination. The clonotype was recovered from a human donor with glioblastoma. J is TRBJ2-6 and V is TRBV6-1, with 8 bases fitting TRBD1. CDR3 loop: CASSGDRGRANVLTF. The CDR3 DNA sequence: TGTGCCAGCAGTGGAGACAGGGGAAGGGCCAACGTCCTGACTTTC.